The sequence of this TCR beta chain was determined in a study of blood T cell repertoires in COVID-19. For the study at large: Italy, Spain and the United States were the sources of the convalescent and acute COVID-19 samples. The cDNA or gDNA used as material had been derived from T cells, B-cell-depleted T cells, or PBMCs.

Germline CDR1 and CDR2: SGHTA and FQGTGA. The CDR3 sequence is 14 residues long. The V and J ends lost 2 bases and 10 bases respectively, with 12 bases between them. Recruitment covered about two dozen US areas and drew participants whose ages spanned roughly 18 to 100 years. As processed by the authors: Cell counts per sample came from amplifying reference gene primers. Sequencing was performed with immunoSEQ multiplex PCR; in TCRdb, only in-frame clones are kept and a portion is missing. That table is the source of V, J and clone size, and D and trimming were worked out from the DNA. The table lists fewer than 200,000 clones, 84% of them singletons.

The material sequenced was PBMCs or T cells enriched from blood (not recorded which). This clonotype was sampled from a woman in her 30s who had been exposed to COVID-19. V gene TRBV7-3 combines with J gene TRBJ1-6; D is perhaps TRBD1 (5 bases). Here the CDR3 DNA reads TGTGCCAGCAGCTTAGGCAGGGAAGGATCACCCCTCCACTTT. Translation: CASSLGREGSPLHF.